A selection of T cell receptor beta chains follows, all from one sample in a study of T cell repertoires in cytomegalovirus infection. TCRdb reanalysed the reads using MiXCR and keeps one entry per CDR3 protein. The sample has about a million distinct CDR3 sequences, around 30% seen once; the top ten hold about 14%. For these receptors, no antigen is known. Sequenced here: cultured CD8+ T cells from PBMCs, sampled from culture after CMV antigen stimulation. The receptors were gathered from a human donor in good health (CMV status not recorded). Some clones in this sample may be carry-over from other donors' samples. Both conserved end residues are part of each CDR3. The D gene is left open where the match is weak. Not every row has a clone size; where given, it reads once, few, many or a size class.

>TRBV2|15|TRBD1|few|TRBJ2-3
TGTGCCATCTCCCTTGGACAGGATTACACAGATACGCAGTATTTT
CAISLGQDYTDTQYF
>TRBV7-8|15|TRBD1|many|TRBJ1-1
TGTGCCAGCGAGTCCGAGGACAGGGGAGGCACTGAAGCTTTCTTT
CASESEDRGGTEAFF
>TRBV27|16|-|few|TRBJ2-5
TGTGCCAGCAGTTTATCCCCTATGGGCTCCCGAGAGACCCAGTACTTC
CASSLSPMGSRETQYF
>TRBV28|15|-|few|TRBJ2-3
TGTGCCAGCAGTTTCGGGTTTGAGAGCACAGATACGCAGTATTTT
CASSFGFESTDTQYF
>TRBV27|17|-|-|TRBJ2-1
TGTGCCAGCAGTTTAATCGGCGAGCCGAGATCGGACAATGAGCAGTTCTTC
CASSLIGEPRSDNEQFF
>TRBV6-5|16|-|few|TRBJ2-2
TGTGCCAGCAGTTACCTCTCAGCCCTCCCCGCCGGGGAGCTGTTTTTT
CASSYLSALPAGELFF
>TRBV19|12|TRBD1|once|TRBJ2-2
TGTGCCAGTGATACAGGGGTCGGGGAGCTGTTTTTT
CASDTGVGELFF
>TRBV3-1|13|TRBD2|-|TRBJ2-1
TGTGCCAGCAGCCAAGGCGGGGGATGGGAGCAGTTCTTC
CASSQGGGWEQFF
>TRBV19|13|-|-|TRBJ2-1
TGTGCCAGTAAGTCAACGGCTTACAATGAGCAGTTCTTC
CASKSTAYNEQFF
>TRBV6-5|16|TRBD1|-|TRBJ2-3
TGTGCCAGCAGTACGACAGGGATGGTTTATTTTGATACGCAGTATTTT
CASSTTGMVYFDTQYF
>TRBV19|12|-|-|TRBJ2-2
TGTGCCAGTGCCTCACTCACCGGGGAGCTGTTTTTT
CASASLTGELFF
>TRBV29-1|13|-|-|TRBJ2-3
TGCAGTCTCCGGGGGCCAGACACAGATACGCAGTATTTT
CSLRGPDTDTQYF
>TRBV7-9|13|-|few|TRBJ2-3
TGTGCCAGCAGCTACCCGATGGGAGATACGCAGTATTTT
CASSYPMGDTQYF
>TRBV12-3/TRBV12-4|13|TRBD1|many|TRBJ2-3
TGTGCCGAGGGGGCTGGGGCCACAGATACGCAGTATTTT
CAEGAGATDTQYF
>TRBV2|15|TRBD1|-|TRBJ1-4
TGTGCCAGCAGTGGCGAACAGGGGGCGAGAGAAAAACTGTTTTTT
CASSGEQGAREKLFF
>TRBV15|15|-|few|TRBJ2-3
TGTGCCACCAGCAAAGGGACATTTAGCACAGATACGCAGTATTTT
CATSKGTFSTDTQYF
>TRBV6-2/TRBV6-3|16|-|-|TRBJ2-5
TGTGCCAGCAGTTCTAAGGATGGGGACCGCCAAGAGACCCAGTACTTC
CASSSKDGDRQETQYF
>TRBV7-9|16|-|few|TRBJ2-5
TGTGCCAGCACCTCCTCCCGGGGCCCCGGGCGGGAGACCCAGTACTTC
CASTSSRGPGRETQYF
>TRBV7-9|17|-|once|TRBJ2-7
TGTGCCAGCAGCTTAGCTGGGGGGAACTTCCTAACATACGAGCAGTACTTC
CASSLAGGNFLTYEQYF
>TRBV7-6|14|TRBD1|few|TRBJ2-5
TGTGCCAGCAGCGCAGGGGGTGTAAAAGAGACCCAGTACTTC
CASSAGGVKETQYF
>TRBV7-6|16|-|-|TRBJ1-1
TGTGCCAGCAGCTTGGAGGTCCTAAAAATGAACACTGAAGCTTTCTTT
CASSLEVLKMNTEAFF
>TRBV12-3/TRBV12-4|16|TRBD1|many|TRBJ2-2
TGTGCCAGCAGTCACTTCGGGACAGGGTTGGCCGGGGAGCTGTTTTTT
CASSHFGTGLAGELFF
>TRBV12-3/TRBV12-4|15|TRBD1|few|TRBJ2-1
TGTGCCAGCAGTGACAGGGGGCGTGAATACAATGAGCAGTTCTTC
CASSDRGREYNEQFF
>TRBV12-3/TRBV12-4|14|-|few|TRBJ2-5
TGTGCCAGCAATCTCGGGGCACTCCAAGAGACCCAGTACTTC
CASNLGALQETQYF